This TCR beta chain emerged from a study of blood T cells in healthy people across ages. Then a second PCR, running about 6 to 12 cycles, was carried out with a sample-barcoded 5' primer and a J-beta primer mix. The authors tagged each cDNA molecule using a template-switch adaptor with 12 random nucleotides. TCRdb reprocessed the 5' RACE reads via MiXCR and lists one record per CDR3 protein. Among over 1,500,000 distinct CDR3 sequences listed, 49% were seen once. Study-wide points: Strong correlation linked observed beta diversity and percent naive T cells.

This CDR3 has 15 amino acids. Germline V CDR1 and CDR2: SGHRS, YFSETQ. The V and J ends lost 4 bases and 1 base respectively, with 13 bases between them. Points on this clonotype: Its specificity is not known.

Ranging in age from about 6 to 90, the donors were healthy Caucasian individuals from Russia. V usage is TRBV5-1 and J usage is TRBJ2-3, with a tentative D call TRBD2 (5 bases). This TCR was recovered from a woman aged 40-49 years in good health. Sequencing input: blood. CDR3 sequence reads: CASSPDGVRTDTQYF. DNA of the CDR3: TGCGCCAGCAGCCCGGACGGGGTCCGCACAGATACGCAGTATTTT.